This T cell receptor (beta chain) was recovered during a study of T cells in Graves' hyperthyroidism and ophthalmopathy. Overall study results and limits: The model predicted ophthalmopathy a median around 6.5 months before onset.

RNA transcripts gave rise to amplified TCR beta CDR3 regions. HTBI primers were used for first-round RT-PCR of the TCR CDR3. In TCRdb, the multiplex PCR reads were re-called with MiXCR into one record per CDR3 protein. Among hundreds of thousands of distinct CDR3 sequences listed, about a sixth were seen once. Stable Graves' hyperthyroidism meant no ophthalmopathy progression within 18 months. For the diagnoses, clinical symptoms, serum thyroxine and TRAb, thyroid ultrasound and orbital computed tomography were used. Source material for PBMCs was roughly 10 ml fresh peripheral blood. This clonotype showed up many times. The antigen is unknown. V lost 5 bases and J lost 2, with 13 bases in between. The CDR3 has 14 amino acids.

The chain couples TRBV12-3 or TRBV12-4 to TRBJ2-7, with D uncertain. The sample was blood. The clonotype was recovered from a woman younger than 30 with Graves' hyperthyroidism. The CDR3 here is CASSRWAATYEQYF. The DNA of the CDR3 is TGTGCCAGCAGTCGATGGGCAGCCACCTACGAGCAGTACTTC.